One and the same sample provided the 21 T cell receptor beta chains below, sequenced in a study of T cell responses to AZD1222 COVID-19 vaccine. Sequenced by immunoSEQ multiplex PCR; TCRdb stores in-frame clones only, minus some. The sample holds some 180,000 clones, roughly 92% seen once. Sample: peripheral blood, taken on day 0 of AZD1222 vaccination. Receptors were obtained from an adult in good health.

V is TRBV5-6 and J is TRBJ1-1; D not resolved. The CDR3 runs to 14 residues. The V gene's germline CDR1 is SGHDT and CDR2 YYEEEE. V shed 0 bases and J shed 4 bases, with 10 bases lying between them. Here the CDR3 reads CASSLVGIGTEAFF. The CDR3 DNA sequence: TGTGCCAGCAGCTTGGTCGGTATAGGCACTGAAGCTTTCTTT.

This clone was observed a single time. V is TRBV4-2 and J is TRBJ1-1; TRBD1 might be the D (5 bases). V lost 1 base and J 3 bases, leaving 12 bases between the germline ends. CDR1 and CDR2 from the germline V gene are LGHNA and YNFKEQ. This CDR3 comprises 15 residues. The CDR3 region has the DNA TGTGCCAGCAGCCAAGGGGCAGGGTCGGACACTGAAGCTTTCTTT. Translation: CASSQGAGSDTEAFF.

The chain joins TRBV14 to TRBJ2-5, with unresolved D. The CDR3 sequence is 11 residues long. V was trimmed by 4 bases and J by 4 bases, leaving 4 bases between them. Germline-derived CDR1 and CDR2 are SGHDN and FVKESK. The CDR3 loop reads CASSLRETQYF. The CDR3 nucleotides read TGTGCCAGCAGCCTTCGAGAGACCCAGTACTTC.

The J gene is TRBJ2-5, the V gene TRBV5-5; 7 positions match TRBD1. With 0 bases clipped from V and 5 bases from J, the junction kept 13 bases outside the gene matches. Germline assignment: CDR1 SGHKS and CDR2 YYEKEE (reference sequence). The CDR3 is made up of 17 amino acids. This chain's CDR3 is CASSLAYWVGGFETQYF. CDR3 coding DNA: TGTGCCAGCAGCTTGGCCTATTGGGTAGGGGGCTTTGAGACCCAGTACTTC.

Within the sample, this clone is medium-sized. This CDR3 reads CASSFFISGTRGASYNEQFF. The CDR3 bases are TGCGCCAGCAGCTTCTTTATTTCCGGGACTAGGGGAGCTTCCTACAATGAGCAGTTCTTC. The genes are TRBV5-1 and TRBJ2-1; 8 bases agree with TRBD2. V shed 2 bases, J shed 1 base, and the junction held 17 bases outside the gene matches. The CDR3 is 20 residues long. Germline-derived CDR1 and CDR2 are SGHRS and YFSETQ.

The rearrangement joins TRBV27 to TRBJ2-5; TRBD2 matches at 12 bases. J was trimmed by 4 bases and V by 5 bases; bases with no gene match: 8. Per the germline V gene, CDR1 is MNHEY and CDR2 is SMNVEV (reference sequence). The CDR3 sequence is 16 residues long. The CDR3 region is CASSVGLAGRVETQYF. The CDR3 DNA reads TGTGCCAGCAGTGTCGGACTAGCGGGAAGGGTAGAGACCCAGTACTTC.

The CDR3 nucleotides are TGTGCCAGCAGCCGGGACAGGGTTGGTTCCTATAATTCACCCCTCCACTTT. Its protein is CASSRDRVGSYNSPLHF. This chain connects TRBV7-9 to TRBJ1-6; TRBD1 agrees at 9 bases. CDR1 is SEHNR and CDR2 is FQNEAQ in the germline V gene (reference sequence). The CDR3 contains 17 residues. The trim removed 5 bases at V and 1 base at J, leaving 6 bases unmatched.

This chain uses TRBV5-1 with TRBJ1-1; TRBD1 aligns across 7 bases. This CDR3 has 15 amino acids. Per the germline V gene, CDR1 is SGHRS and CDR2 is YFSETQ. V trimming: 4 bases; J trimming: 4 bases; junction bases outside the gene matches: 10. CDR3 loop: CASSVLDTGVTEAFF. CDR3 in DNA: TGCGCCAGCAGCGTATTGGATACAGGGGTCACTGAAGCTTTCTTT.

The chain is built from TRBV9 and TRBJ2-3; TRBD2 matches 8 bases. Trimming at V came to 4 bases and at J to 5 bases, leaving 6 bases not matched to a gene. CDR3 size: 14 residues. CDR1 SGDLS and CDR2 YYNGEE come from the germline V gene. CDR3 DNA: TGTGCCAGCAGCACCAGCGGGGGTCTAGATACGCAGTATTTT. This sequence encodes CASSTSGGLDTQYF.

This clone was seen once. Additional DNA sequences in this sample encode the identical CDR3. The chain links TRBV4-1 to TRBJ1-1; no clear D. This CDR3 is built from 12 residues. V was cut by 3 bases and J by 1 base, with 3 bases left in between. Germline CDR1 and CDR2: MGHRA and YSYEKL. CDR3 in DNA: TGCGCCAGCAGCCAGGGGAACACTGAAGCTTTCTTT. It encodes CASSQGNTEAFF.

The J gene is TRBJ2-7, the V gene TRBV18, with D possibly matching TRBD2 (6 bases). The V end lost 6 bases, the J end lost 5 bases, and 14 bases lay between the germline ends. CDR1 KGHSH and CDR2 LQKENI come from the germline V gene. This CDR3 is 13 amino acids long. This CDR3 is CASSLGGAHEQYF. For the CDR3, the DNA is TGTGCCAGCTCCCTCGGGGGTGCCCACGAGCAGTACTTC.

In nucleotides, the CDR3 is TGTGCCAGCAGCCGAGGCAGCGGGATTAACACCGGGGAGCTGTTTTTT. Translating it yields CASSRGSGINTGELFF. The chain couples TRBV7-9 to TRBJ2-2, with 7 bases fitting TRBD2. CDR3 length: 16 amino acids. With V trimmed by 5 bases and J by 2 bases, 8 bases remained unmatched. The germline V gene has CDR1 SEHNR and CDR2 FQNEAQ (reference sequence).

This clone has just one count. This rearrangement joins TRBV24-1 to TRBJ2-5; the D gene is possibly TRBD2 (6 bases). The length of the CDR3 is 12 residues. Trimming took 9 bases from V and 2 from J, leaving 9 bases between them. Looked up from germline, CDR1 is KGHDR and CDR2 is SFDVKD. The chain's CDR3 is CATRRGQETQYF. CDR3 DNA sequence: TGTGCCACCCGCCGGGGGCAAGAGACCCAGTACTTC.

The J gene is TRBJ1-1, the V gene TRBV6-1, with unresolved D. From germline, CDR1 is MNHNS and CDR2 SASEGT. CDR3 length: 12 residues. Trimming stripped 2 bases from V and 4 bases from J, with 5 bases between. CDR3 DNA sequence: TGTGCCAGCAGTGAACAGGCCACTGAAGCTTTCTTT. Translation gives CASSEQATEAFF.

V gene TRBV27 combines with J gene TRBJ1-4; D unresolved. Trimming stripped 3 bases from V and 0 bases from J, with 17 bases between. CDR3 length equals 18 residues. Germline values: CDR1 MNHEY, CDR2 SMNVEV (reference sequence). The CDR3 here is CASSFNVGNFATNEKLFF. CDR3 coding DNA: TGTGCCAGCAGTTTCAACGTAGGGAACTTCGCAACTAATGAAAAACTGTTTTTT. Filled out from reference TRBV27 and TRBJ1-4, the complete variable domain reads EAQVTQNPRYLITVTGKKLTVTCSQNMNHEYMSWYRQDPGLGLRQIYYSMNVEVTDKGDVPEGYKVSRKEKRNFPLILESPSPNQTSLYFCASSFNVGNFATNEKLFFGSGTQLSVL.

The chain combines TRBV28 with TRBJ1-6; D not certain. The V end lost 2 bases, the J end lost 9 bases, and 8 bases lay between the germline ends. The CDR3 runs to 13 residues. Looked up from germline, CDR1 is MDHEN and CDR2 is SYDVKM. CDR3: CASSLKFGSPLHF. The CDR3 bases are TGTGCCAGCAGTTTAAAGTTCGGTTCACCCCTCCACTTT.

This sequence joins TRBV30 and TRBJ1-1, with a weak D call TRBD1 (5 bases). The germline CDR1 and CDR2 sequences are GTSNPN and SVGIG (reference sequence). CDR3 size: 11 residues. The V and J ends lost 4 bases and 10 bases respectively, with 13 bases between them. The CDR3 nucleotides read TGTGCCTGGAATGATCGGGGCCGAGCTTTCTTT. Its translation is CAWNDRGRAFF.

V usage is TRBV28 and J usage is TRBJ1-4, with D perhaps TRBD1 (5 bases). The length of the CDR3 is 16 residues. Deletions cut 5 bases from V and 0 bases from J, with 13 bases between. The germline CDR1 and CDR2 sequences are MDHEN and SYDVKM. CDR3 nucleotide sequence: TGTGCCAGCAGTCCGAACCGGGACTCAACTAATGAAAAACTGTTTTTT. Its translation is CASSPNRDSTNEKLFF. The complete variable domain, with remaining parts taken from reference TRBV28 and TRBJ1-4, reads DVKVTQSSRYLVKRTGEKVFLECVQDMDHENMFWYRQDPGLGLRLIYFSYDVKMKEKGDIPEGYSVSREKKERFSLILESASTNQTSMYLCASSPNRDSTNEKLFFGSGTQLSVL.

Only one count was recorded for this clone. This rearrangement joins TRBV19 to TRBJ1-4; possible D gene TRBD1, 5 bases. Germline CDR1 is LNHDA and CDR2 is SQIVND (reference sequence). V was clipped by 7 bases and J by 6 bases, with 18 bases between them. There are 15 residues in the CDR3. CDR3 region: CASKRDGTTHEKLFF. The CDR3 nucleotides are TGTGCCAGTAAGAGGGACGGAACGACTCATGAAAAACTGTTTTTT.

The V call is TRBV28, the J call TRBJ1-6; no clear D. There are 14 residues in the CDR3. Germline V gene data show CDR1 as MDHEN and CDR2 as SYDVKM. Trimming took off 4 bases at V and 6 bases at J, with 10 bases between the two ends. CDR3 coding DNA: TGTGCCAGCAGTTACCCTCGGGGTAATTCACCCCTCCACTTT. Translation: CASSYPRGNSPLHF.

V and J are TRBV25-1 and TRBJ2-7, with D tentatively TRBD2 (6 bases). The germline V and J ends were trimmed by 5 bases and 4 bases, with 21 bases remaining between them. The CDR3 consists of 16 residues. In germline, CDR1 is MGHDK, CDR2 SYGVNS. This CDR3 reads CASSSPGPTGGYEQYF. DNA for the CDR3: TGTGCCAGCAGTTCACCGGGACCTACAGGAGGGTACGAGCAGTACTTC.